The 5 T cell receptor beta chains below come from one sample, sequenced in a study of blood T cell repertoires in COVID-19. Profiled with immunoSEQ multiplex PCR; TCRdb holds only in-frame clones, not every one. The table has roughly 70,000 clones, about 68% seen once. Material: peripheral blood. Receptors were obtained from a woman in her sixties or seventies with acute or convalescent COVID-19.

The gene calls are TRBV14 and TRBJ1-1; no firm D call. The CDR3 is 13 residues long. Germline V gene lookup returns CDR1 SGHDN and CDR2 FVKESK. With 0 bases removed from V and 7 bases from J, the gap between germline ends came to 9 bases. CDR3 nucleotides: TGTGCCAGCAGCCAAGAGGGAGGTGGTGAAGCTTTCTTT. Its protein is CASSQEGGGEAFF.

The chain is built from TRBV3-1 (or the pseudogene TRBV3-2) and TRBJ1-4, with D unresolved. The CDR3 length is 15 residues. Trimming pared 0 bases from V and 8 bases from J, leaving 13 bases between. CDR1 is LGHDT and CDR2 is YNNKEL in the germline V gene (reference sequence). The DNA of the CDR3 is TGTGCCAGCAGCCAAGATGGATTGGAGGGCGAAAAACTGTTTTTT. It translates to CASSQDGLEGEKLFF.

This clone has only one observation. DNA for the CDR3: TGTGCCATCAGTGAGAGGTTGGGTGCGAACAGTTTAAACAATGAGCAGTTCTTC. This encodes CAISERLGANSLNNEQFF. The chain combines TRBV10-3 with TRBJ2-1; no clear D. CDR1 is ENHRY and CDR2 is SYGVKD in the germline V gene. The V and J ends lost 2 bases and 5 bases respectively, with 22 bases between them. The CDR3 is 18 amino acids.

This clone has at least ten counts. The chain carries TRBV5-1 and TRBJ1-4, with 8 bases lining up with TRBD1. The CDR3 length is 18 residues. J lost 3 bases, V lost 0 bases, and 10 bases had no gene match. Germline assignment: CDR1 SGHRS and CDR2 YFSETQ. CDR3 protein: CASSLGSAGGLANEKLFF. CDR3 nucleotide sequence: TGCGCCAGCAGCTTGGGATCGGCAGGGGGCCTAGCTAATGAAAAACTGTTTTTT.

The rearrangement links TRBV29-1 to TRBJ2-2; TRBD1 agrees at 7 bases. Germline loops: CDR1 SQVTM, CDR2 ANQGSEA. The CDR3 sequence is 16 residues long. Trimming cost V 7 bases and J 1 base; bases outside gene matches: 12. CDR3 sequence reads: CSARRSGTVNTGELFF. The CDR3 DNA reads as TGCAGCGCCCGGAGGTCCGGGACAGTGAACACCGGGGAGCTGTTTTTT.